This record covers a single T cell receptor (beta chain). The germline CDR1 and CDR2 sequences are MNHEY and SVGEGT. The CDR3 has 16 amino acids. Trimming cost V 5 bases and J 3 bases, with 20 bases left between them. The data originate from a study of blood T cell repertoires in COVID-19. Study information: In each case, the material was cDNA or gDNA derived from T cells, B-cell-depleted T cells, or PBMCs.

How the authors handled the data: Estimates of nucleated cell counts were drawn from the amplification of reference gene primers. Libraries were prepared by immunoSEQ multiplex PCR; TCRdb keeps only in-frame clonotypes and omits some of them. V and J calls and clone size are given by that table; D and trimming were obtained from the DNA. The table has about 58,000 clones, around nine tenths seen once. Input material: peripheral blood. The receptor's source is a woman aged 55-69 years with active COVID-19. The rearrangement uses TRBV6-2 or TRBV6-3 and TRBJ2-7, with D perhaps matching TRBD1 (6 bases). The CDR3 sequence is CASSPVLGHRGYEQYF. The CDR3 nucleotides are TGTGCCAGCAGTCCGGTTCTGGGACATCGAGGCTACGAGCAGTACTTC.